The clone carrying this TCR beta chain was observed a handful of times. Its cognate antigen is unknown. This sample was taken from a study of T cell repertoires in cytomegalovirus infection. About the research overall: From public TCR beta signatures came an indication of both CMV infection and matching HLA type. Overall study results and limits: The response measured ex vivo was dominated by TCR beta clonotypes (HLA-C-restricted and CMV-specific). Adding up the frequency of public TCR beta families identified people who carried CMV plus the relevant HLA.

TCRdb redid the calling of the reads with MiXCR, one entry per CDR3 protein. The sample lists about 150,000 distinct CDR3 sequences; 20% to 25% were seen once. The CDR3 has 13 amino acids. Germline V gene lookup returns CDR1 SQVTM and CDR2 ANQGSEA. Between the trimmed V and J ends, which lost 3 bases and 0 bases, there was a span of 7 bases. The V call is TRBV29-1, the J call TRBJ2-3; D call uncertain. The TCR comes from a human donor in good health (CMV status not recorded). Some clones in this sample may be carry-over from other donors' samples. Material: PBMCs. DNA of the CDR3: TGCAGCGTTGAGAGAGATAGCACAGATACGCAGTATTTT. Encoded protein: CSVERDSTDTQYF.